This entry lists 3 T cell receptor beta chains sequenced from one sample in a study of blood T cell repertoires in COVID-19 (dated by TCRdb to 2020 to 2022). Library preparation employed the immunoSEQ multiplex PCR assay. The immuneACCESS repertoire file appears here via TCRdb, limited to in-frame rearrangements. These files lack a portion of the clones; in checked studies, under half of the deficit traces to unresolved V genes, and the cause of the others is not known. The sample table lists roughly 40,000 clones, almost 85% of them with a count of one. The top ten hold over 13% of the sample. Input material: peripheral blood. These receptor sequences come from a human donor in a cohort sampled during active COVID-19.

This chain joins TRBV19 and TRBJ2-1, with 9 bases aligning to TRBD1. The CDR3 consists of 16 residues. V lost 6 bases to trimming and J lost 3 bases; unmatched junction nucleotides: 9. Germline CDR1 and CDR2: LNHDA and SQIVND (reference sequence). Here the CDR3 reads CASRVDGTGNYNEQFF. The CDR3 nucleotides read TGTGCCAGTAGGGTAGACGGGACAGGGAACTACAATGAGCAGTTCTTC.

For the CDR3, the DNA is TGTGCCAGCAGCTCGCAGGAAGGGACAGTCTATGGCTACACCTTC. This codes for CASSSQEGTVYGYTF. This chain uses TRBV7-9 with TRBJ1-2, with 7 bases matching TRBD1. CDR1 is SEHNR, CDR2 FQNEAQ, per germline (reference sequence). This CDR3 has 15 residues. J was trimmed by 4 bases and V by 4 bases; bases with no gene match: 9.

The V gene is TRBV18, the J gene TRBJ1-1; 7 bases fit TRBD1. CDR1 KGHSH and CDR2 LQKENI come from the germline V gene. The V and J ends lost 4 bases and 4 bases, in that order; junction bases with no gene match: 6. This CDR3 contains 14 residues. As DNA, the CDR3 is TGTGCCAGCTCACAGGGGGCAGGGAGCACTGAAGCTTTCTTT. It yields the protein CASSQGAGSTEAFF.